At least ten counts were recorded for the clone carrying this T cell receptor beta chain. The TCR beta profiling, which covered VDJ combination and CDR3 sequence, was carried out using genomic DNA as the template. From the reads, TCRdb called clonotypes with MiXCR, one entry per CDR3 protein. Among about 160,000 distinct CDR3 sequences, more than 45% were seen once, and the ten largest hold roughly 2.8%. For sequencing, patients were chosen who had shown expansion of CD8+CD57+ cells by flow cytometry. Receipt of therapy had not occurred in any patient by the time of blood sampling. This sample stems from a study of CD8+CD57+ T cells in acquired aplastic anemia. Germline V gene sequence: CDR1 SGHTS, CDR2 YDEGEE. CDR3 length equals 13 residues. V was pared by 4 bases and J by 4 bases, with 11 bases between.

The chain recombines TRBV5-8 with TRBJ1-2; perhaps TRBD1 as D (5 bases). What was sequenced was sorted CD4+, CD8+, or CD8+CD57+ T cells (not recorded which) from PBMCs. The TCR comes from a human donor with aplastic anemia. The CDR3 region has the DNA TGTGCCAGCAGCGGAACAGGTCCCTATGGCTACACCTTC. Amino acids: CASSGTGPYGYTF.